These 27 T cell receptor beta chains originate from one sample sequenced in a study of blood T cell repertoires in COVID-19. The repertoire was sequenced with immunoSEQ multiplex PCR; TCRdb's copy has only in-frame clones and lacks some. The sample records 95,000 to 110,000 clones, about 89% being singletons. The sequenced material came from peripheral blood. The origin of the receptors is a woman in her sixties or seventies with acute or convalescent COVID-19.

The J gene is TRBJ1-6, the V gene TRBV10-3; possible D gene TRBD1, 5 bases. CDR1 and CDR2 from the germline V gene are ENHRY and SYGVKD. The CDR3 is 16 residues long. The germline V and J ends were trimmed by 4 bases and 5 bases, with 15 bases remaining between them. The CDR3 nucleotides read TGTGCCATCAGTGCCCGGGGGGACGGAAATAATTCACCCCTCCACTTT. Protein sequence: CAISARGDGNNSPLHF.

This clone was recorded once. This sequence joins TRBV27 and TRBJ2-7; 7 positions match TRBD1. The CDR3 totals 15 residues. The germline gives CDR1 MNHEY, CDR2 SMNVEV (reference sequence). After removal of 5 bases from V and 3 bases from J, the junction contained 10 bases not matched to a gene. The CDR3 spells CASSEGQPPFYEQYV. DNA of the CDR3: TGTGCCAGCAGTGAGGGACAGCCACCTTTCTACGAGCAGTACGTC.

This clone was counted once. The chain recombines TRBV5-1 with TRBJ2-3; 8 nucleotides line up with TRBD2. Germline CDR1 reads SGHRS; CDR2 reads YFSETQ. There are 17 residues in the CDR3. The V gene end was trimmed by 1 base and the J gene end by 0 bases; junction bases not matched to a gene: 7. The DNA of the CDR3 is TGCGCCAGCAGCTTGCAATCGGGAGGGACTAGCACAGATACGCAGTATTTT. Translation gives CASSLQSGGTSTDTQYF.

J is TRBJ2-1 and V is TRBV5-1, with TRBD2 matching over 10 bases. The CDR3 length is 16 residues. CDR1 and CDR2 from the germline V gene are SGHRS and YFSETQ. J lost 7 bases, V lost 0 bases, and 7 bases had no gene match. CDR3 loop: CASSLEVAGGWNEQFF. The CDR3 bases are TGCGCCAGCAGCTTGGAAGTAGCGGGAGGCTGGAATGAGCAGTTCTTC.

The CDR3 bases are TGTGCCACCCAGGGGGCGCGAAAACTGTTTTTT. This encodes CATQGARKLFF. V usage is TRBV28 and J usage is TRBJ1-4; TRBD1 matches 8 bases. V lost 10 bases and J lost 10; bases outside the gene matches: 5. Germline CDR1 reads MDHEN; CDR2 reads SYDVKM. CDR3 size: 11 residues.

This sequence joins TRBV7-3 and TRBJ2-5; 12 nucleotides line up with TRBD2. CDR3 length: 14 amino acids. Germline values: CDR1 SGHTA, CDR2 FQGTGA. J was trimmed by 5 bases and V by 5 bases; bases with no gene match: 3. CDR3 DNA sequence: TGTGCCAGCAGCCGACTAGCGGGAGTGGAGACCCAGTACTTC. Its translation is CASSRLAGVETQYF. Variable domain in full (rest from reference TRBV7-3 and TRBJ2-5): GAGVSQTPSNKVTEKGKYVELRCDPISGHTALYWYRQSLGQGPEFLIYFQGTGAADDSGLPNDRFFAVRPEGSVSTLKIQRTERGDSAVYLCASSRLAGVETQYFGPGTRLLVL.

The chain uses TRBV10-3 and TRBJ2-7, with 9 bases aligning to TRBD1. The CDR3 has 16 residues. J gave up 1 base and V 9 bases, and 13 bases lay outside the gene matches. Germline lookup yields CDR1 ENHRY and CDR2 SYGVKD. In nucleotides, the CDR3 is TGTGCCATGAGAAACAACGCAGGACAGGGGTCCTACGAGCAGTACTTC. It encodes CAMRNNAGQGSYEQYF.

The V call is TRBV28, the J call TRBJ1-3, with D perhaps TRBD1 (6 bases). Germline loops: CDR1 MDHEN, CDR2 SYDVKM. This CDR3 has 17 residues. V was pared by 5 bases and J by 0 bases, with 17 bases between. The CDR3 sequence is CASSPWGHTTSGNTIYF. For the CDR3, the DNA is TGTGCCAGCAGTCCCTGGGGACACACGACCTCTGGAAACACCATATATTTT.

The chain couples TRBV19 to TRBJ2-7; 12 positions agree with TRBD2. The germline CDR1 and CDR2 sequences are LNHDA and SQIVND (reference sequence). This CDR3 contains 15 residues. Germline trimming cut 2 bases from V and 5 bases from J; bases unmatched to any gene: 4. The CDR3 DNA sequence: TGTGCCAGTAGTATACTAGCGGGAGGGCTCAACGAGCAGTACTTC. This sequence encodes CASSILAGGLNEQYF.

The gene calls are TRBV12-3 or TRBV12-4 and TRBJ1-2; D is perhaps TRBD1 (6 bases). Trimming cost V 3 bases and J 8 bases, with 7 bases left between them. This CDR3 has 11 residues. CDR3 region: CASSLRGGYTF. The CDR3 DNA follows: TGTGCCAGCAGTTTGAGGGGGGGCTACACCTTC.

The chain carries TRBV19 and TRBJ1-4; D call uncertain. V was shortened by 7 bases and J by 5 bases, with 11 bases between the two germline ends. CDR1 and CDR2 from the germline V gene are LNHDA and SQIVND (reference sequence). The CDR3 covers 13 residues. The chain's CDR3 is CASNESRNEKLFF. The CDR3 bases are TGTGCCAGTAATGAATCGCGCAATGAAAAACTGTTTTTT.

This rearrangement joins TRBV9 to TRBJ1-2; D ambiguous. V lost 0 bases, J lost 6 bases, and 12 bases lay in between. The CDR3 length is 14 residues. Germline V gene sequence: CDR1 SGDLS, CDR2 YYNGEE. CDR3 coding DNA: TGTGCCAGCAGCGTAGAGGGAGCCGCCCATGGCTACACCTTC. Protein: CASSVEGAAHGYTF.

The chain uses TRBV7-8 and TRBJ2-1, with 16 nucleotides matching TRBD2. The CDR3 is 18 amino acids. CDR1 is SGHVS, CDR2 FQNEAQ, per germline. J gave up 9 bases and V 4 bases, and 12 bases lay outside the gene matches. CDR3 in DNA: TGTGCCAGCAGCTCCCAGGGGGGGACTAGCGGGAGGGCCGTTGAGCAGTTCTTC. Protein: CASSSQGGTSGRAVEQFF.

The rearrangement joins TRBV5-6 to TRBJ2-1; TRBD2 matches 7 bases. CDR1 is SGHDT and CDR2 is YYEEEE in the germline V gene. The junction had 5 bases not matched to a gene; V was cut back by 3 bases and J by 2 bases. The CDR3 sequence is 15 residues long. The CDR3 protein is CASSSAGVPYNEQFF. The CDR3 DNA follows: TGTGCCAGCAGCTCCGCGGGGGTCCCCTACAATGAGCAGTTCTTC. The complete variable domain, with remaining parts taken from reference TRBV5-6 and TRBJ2-1, reads DAGVTQSPTHLIKTRGQQVTLRCSPKSGHDTVSWYQQALGQGPQFIFQYYEEEERQRGNFPDRFSGHQFPNYSSELNVNALLLGDSALYLCASSSAGVPYNEQFFGPGTRLTVL.

The chain recombines TRBV3-1 (or the pseudogene TRBV3-2) with TRBJ1-6, with 7 positions matching TRBD1. Germline loops: CDR1 LGHDT, CDR2 YNNKEL (reference sequence). J gave up 6 bases and V 0 bases, and 5 bases lay outside the gene matches. CDR3 length equals 16 residues. DNA of the CDR3: TGTGCCAGCAGCCAAGAAACAGGGGCCGCTAATTCACCCCTCCACTTT. Amino acid sequence: CASSQETGAANSPLHF.

The chain recombines TRBV7-9 with TRBJ1-5; D call uncertain. The CDR3 extends over 14 amino acids. V was cut by 0 bases and J by 7 bases, with 10 bases left in between. Looked up from germline, CDR1 is SEHNR and CDR2 is FQNEAQ (reference sequence). Here the CDR3 reads CASSLAGEGQPQHF. CDR3 sequence (DNA): TGTGCCAGCAGCTTAGCGGGAGAAGGACAGCCCCAGCATTTT.

This chain connects TRBV7-2 to TRBJ1-2, with D perhaps TRBD1 (6 bases). Germline V CDR1 and CDR2: SGHTA, FQGNSA. V dropped 1 base and J dropped 3 bases, with 12 bases sitting between them. There are 15 residues in the CDR3. CDR3 in amino acids: CASSLVWTADYGYTF. In nucleotides, the CDR3 is TGTGCCAGCAGCTTAGTGTGGACAGCAGACTATGGCTACACCTTC. Using reference TRBV7-2 and TRBJ1-2 for the parts outside the CDR3, the full variable domain is GAGVSQSPSNKVTEKGKDVELRCDPISGHTALYWYRQSLGQGLEFLIYFQGNSAPDKSGLPSDRFSAERTGGSVSTLTIQRTQQEDSAVYLCASSLVWTADYGYTFGSGTRLTVV.

This rearrangement joins TRBV7-2 to TRBJ1-2; perhaps TRBD1 as D (6 bases). Germline V gene lookup returns CDR1 SGHTA and CDR2 FQGNSA. Trimming removed 1 base from V and 5 bases from J, with 11 bases in between. The CDR3 consists of 14 residues. The CDR3 DNA is TGTGCCAGCAGCTTAGATATGACAGGATATGGCTACACCTTC. This gives the protein CASSLDMTGYGYTF.

This chain connects TRBV5-1 to TRBJ1-4, with D maybe TRBD1 (5 bases). The CDR3 length is 14 residues. Germline CDR1 SGHRS, CDR2 YFSETQ. The V and J ends lost 3 bases and 7 bases respectively, with 13 bases between them. The DNA of the CDR3 is TGCGCCAGCAGCTCGGGGGGAACCGGTGAAAAACTGTTTTTT. Translation: CASSSGGTGEKLFF.

The V gene is TRBV10-1, the J gene TRBJ2-5, with D possibly matching TRBD1 (6 bases). V was shortened by 6 bases and J by 6 bases, with 14 bases between the two germline ends. The CDR3 sequence is 13 residues long. CDR1 and CDR2 (germline): WNHNN, SYGVQD (reference sequence). The CDR3 nucleotides are TGCGCCAGCAGCCAGGGGCTAGTCCAGACCCAGTACTTC. Translated, it gives CASSQGLVQTQYF.

The chain has TRBV11-3 and TRBJ1-1; TRBD1 agrees at 7 bases. V dropped 6 bases and J dropped 11; count of bases not matched to a gene: 9. This CDR3 has 12 amino acids. Germline V gives CDR1 SGHNT, CDR2 YENEEA. CDR3 coding DNA: TGTGCCAGCAGTCATACAGACAGGGTGGCTTTCTTT. Its protein is CASSHTDRVAFF. The whole variable domain, filled in from reference TRBV11-3 and TRBJ1-1, reads EAGVVQSPRYKIIEKKQPVAFWCNPISGHNTLYWYLQNLGQGPELLIRYENEEAVDDSQLPKDRFSAERLKGVDSTLKIQPAELGDSAVYLCASSHTDRVAFFGQGTRLTVV.

This clone is a singleton in its sample. V is TRBV5-1 and J is TRBJ1-2; a weak D match, TRBD1 (6 bases). Germline values: CDR1 SGHRS, CDR2 YFSETQ. V shed 7 bases and J shed 6 bases, with 19 bases lying between them. The CDR3 covers 14 residues. CDR3 protein: CASQQGPNRDGYTF. CDR3 sequence (DNA): TGCGCCAGCCAACAGGGACCTAATAGGGATGGCTACACCTTC.

The chain employs TRBV15 and TRBJ1-2; no clear D. Germline lookup yields CDR1 LNHNV and CDR2 YYDKDF (reference sequence). This CDR3 is 11 amino acids long. The ends were cut back, 1 base at V and 8 bases at J, with 5 bases in the middle. The CDR3: CATSRGQGYTF. The CDR3 DNA reads as TGTGCCACCAGCAGAGGGCAAGGCTACACCTTC.

The chain uses TRBV6-6 and TRBJ2-1; D remains unclear. The CDR3 covers 12 residues. The V gene lost 7 bases and the J gene lost 0 bases, with 4 bases spanning the gap. Germline CDR1 is MNHNY and CDR2 is SVGAGI (reference sequence). The CDR3 nucleotides read TGTGCCAGCACCAACTCCTACAATGAGCAGTTCTTC. Protein sequence: CASTNSYNEQFF.

This chain links TRBV6-5 with TRBJ2-7, with a weak D call TRBD1 (6 bases). The CDR3 runs 14 residues. CDR1 and CDR2 (germline): MNHEY, SVGAGI. The V end lost 6 bases, the J end lost 5 bases, and 17 bases lay between the germline ends. Here the CDR3 DNA reads TGTGCCAGCAGGCGAATAGGACAGCAAGACGAGCAGTACTTC. This translates into CASRRIGQQDEQYF.

The V and J genes are TRBV6-5 and TRBJ1-1; D call uncertain. Trimming left V 11 bases short and J 4 bases short, with 14 bases between. Per germline, CDR1 MNHEY and CDR2 SVGAGI. This CDR3 is 12 amino acids long. The chain's CDR3 is CASRREGTEAFF. CDR3 in DNA: TGTGCCTCCCGGAGGGAGGGCACTGAAGCTTTCTTT.

The V call is TRBV2, the J call TRBJ2-4, with D possibly TRBD2 on 5 matching bases. Germline CDR1 SNHLY, CDR2 FYNNEI. The CDR3 is 14 residues long. Deletions cut 3 bases from V and 3 bases from J, with 9 bases between. In DNA, the CDR3 is TGTGCCAGCAGTGAGGCCGGGGTCAAAAACATTCAGTACTTC. It encodes CASSEAGVKNIQYF.